This entry lists 7 T cell receptor beta chains sequenced from one sample in a study of CD8 T cells in Susac syndrome. An input of about 0.45 to 1 ug of RNA was subjected to reverse transcription using random hexamers. TCRdb ran MiXCR on the immunoSEQ multiplex PCR reads and lists one entry per CDR3 protein. The repertoire holds roughly 200,000 distinct CDR3 sequences, with roughly 94% as singletons. The source material was CD4+ T cells from PBMCs. The receptor source for this set is a human donor with multiple sclerosis.

V gene TRBV4-2 combines with J gene TRBJ1-5; the match to TRBD1 covers 8 bases. CDR1 is LGHNA, CDR2 YNFKEQ, per germline. This CDR3 has 16 amino acids. With 1 base clipped from V and 6 bases from J, the junction kept 8 bases outside the gene matches. Written as DNA, the CDR3 is TGTGCCAGCAGCCAAGTTAAAGCAGGGGGCGGTCAGCCCCAGCATTTT. Protein: CASSQVKAGGGQPQHF.

This chain connects TRBV12-3 or TRBV12-4 to TRBJ1-4; weak D call: TRBD1 (6 bases). With 6 bases removed from V and 7 bases from J, the gap between germline ends came to 18 bases. This CDR3 is 15 amino acids long. The CDR3: CASSRRGLQGEKLFF. For the CDR3, the DNA is TGTGCCAGCAGCCGTCGGGGCCTACAGGGTGAAAAACTGTTTTTT.

The J gene is TRBJ2-6, the V gene TRBV7-9; possibly TRBD2 for D (5 bases). V was shortened by 2 bases and J by 2 bases, with 10 bases between the two germline ends. Germline-derived CDR1 and CDR2 are SEHNR and FQNEAQ (reference sequence). The CDR3 length is 16 residues. CDR3 coding DNA: TGTGCCAGCAGCTTACCGAGGGTGGCTGGGGCCAACGTCCTGACTTTC. It yields the protein CASSLPRVAGANVLTF.

The rearrangement links TRBV9 to TRBJ2-1, with 10 bases aligning to TRBD2. V gave up 0 bases and J gave up 4 bases; unmatched junction bases: 7. Germline CDR1 is SGDLS and CDR2 is YYNGEE. This CDR3 contains 17 residues. CDR3 sequence: CASSVEEAGGTYNEQFF. The DNA of the CDR3 is TGTGCCAGCAGCGTAGAGGAAGCGGGGGGGACTTACAATGAGCAGTTCTTC.

The chain links TRBV20-1 to TRBJ2-5, with 9 bases identical to TRBD2. The ends lost 2 bases at V and 0 bases at J; junction bases unmatched: 13. Per the germline V gene, CDR1 is DFQATT and CDR2 is SNEGSKA (reference sequence). This CDR3 is built from 18 residues. The CDR3 sequence is CSARPFPSGTTYQETQYF. For the CDR3, the DNA is TGCAGTGCTAGACCGTTCCCTAGCGGGACAACGTACCAAGAGACCCAGTACTTC.

J is TRBJ1-2 and V is TRBV30; 9 nucleotides match TRBD1. The germline gives CDR1 GTSNPN, CDR2 SVGIG (reference sequence). The CDR3 is made up of 12 amino acids. After removal of 3 bases from V and 4 bases from J, the junction contained 0 bases not matched to a gene. CDR3 protein: CAWRGQGYGYTF. The CDR3 region has the DNA TGTGCCTGGAGGGGACAGGGCTATGGCTACACCTTC.

The chain couples TRBV12-3 or TRBV12-4 to TRBJ1-1; D gene unclear. The CDR3 is 10 residues long. Trimming removed 10 bases at V and 3 bases at J, with 6 bases between. The CDR3 nucleotides are TGTGCCACCTTACACACTGAAGCTTTCTTT. Protein: CATLHTEAFF.